The TCR beta chain under discussion was sequenced for a study of T cells after yellow fever vaccination. Regarding the study as a whole: Only a minor proportion of clonotypes was detected across both CD4 and CD8 compartments. Booster samples showed a return of most primary-vaccination clones (about 96% CD4, approximately 85% CD8). A secondary response was less intense yet reached its peak sooner, at day 5 versus 15.

This clonotype was detected only a few times. The antigen is not known. Germline V gene data show CDR1 as SEHNR and CDR2 as FQNEAQ (reference sequence). The CDR3 is 14 residues long. J lost 4 bases, V lost 6 bases, and 8 bases had no gene match. Synthesis of TCR cDNA relied on 5'RACE template switching, which attached a universal primer site and UMIs. Using its own MiXCR run on the 5' RACE reads, TCRdb lists one record per CDR3 protein. The table records under 300,000 distinct CDR3 sequences, 13% of them present only once. This chain connects TRBV7-9 to TRBJ1-2; 7 bases are shared with TRBD1. The sequenced sample was CD4+ T cells sorted from PBMCs, obtained 45 days after the yellow fever booster vaccination. This TCR was sampled from a man in his thirties or forties who received the YFV17D yellow fever vaccine. This CDR3 is CASSWDSQTYGYTF. The DNA for the CDR3 is TGTGCCAGCAGTTGGGACAGCCAGACCTATGGCTACACCTTC.